Below are 15 T cell receptor beta chains sequenced from a single sample in a study of blood T cell repertoires in COVID-19. Only in-frame clones appear in the TCRdb table, and some are missing; sequencing was by immunoSEQ multiplex PCR. The sample shows more than 150,000 clones, about 86% of them seen only once. The sample taken for sequencing was peripheral blood. The receptor set was obtained from a man between 65 and 85 years old with active or convalescent COVID-19.

This chain joins TRBV11-2 and TRBJ1-1, with D uncertain. V was pared by 1 base and J by 4 bases, with 7 bases between. The CDR3 is 13 residues long. CDR1 and CDR2 (germline): SGHAT, FQNNGV. The chain's CDR3 is CASSLGDITEAFF. The DNA for the CDR3 is TGTGCCAGCAGCTTAGGTGACATCACTGAAGCTTTCTTT.

The rearrangement uses TRBV3-1 (or the pseudogene TRBV3-2) and TRBJ2-2; 9 bases agree with TRBD2. CDR1 is LGHDT and CDR2 is YNNKEL in the germline V gene (reference sequence). CDR3 size: 15 residues. Here the CDR3 reads CARVERGVNTGELFF. The CDR3 DNA reads TGTGCGAGGGTCGAGCGGGGGGTGAACACCGGGGAGCTGTTTTTT.

The V gene is TRBV6-2 or TRBV6-3, the J gene TRBJ2-3; 9 bases line up with TRBD2. V was pared by 5 bases and J by 5 bases, with 11 bases of the junction left unmatched. CDR1 is MNHEY, CDR2 SVGEGT, per germline. The CDR3 has 16 amino acids. The CDR3 sequence: CASSGQEREVGDTQYF. CDR3 bases: TGTGCCAGCAGTGGGCAGGAGCGGGAGGTTGGAGATACGCAGTATTTT.

This chain connects TRBV5-1 to TRBJ1-2; 9 nucleotides match TRBD1. The CDR3 runs to 15 residues. The V segment lost 2 bases and the J segment 3 bases; nucleotides outside the gene matches: 5. CDR1 is SGHRS and CDR2 is YFSETQ in the germline V gene. The CDR3 loop reads CASSLVTGGDYGYTF. CDR3 nucleotides: TGCGCCAGCAGCTTAGTCACAGGGGGCGACTATGGCTACACCTTC.

The rearrangement uses TRBV5-1 and TRBJ1-4, with D tentatively TRBD1 (6 bases). Germline CDR1 is SGHRS and CDR2 is YFSETQ. The CDR3 contains 14 residues. V lost 4 bases and J lost 6, with 13 bases in between. This chain's CDR3 is CASSRGQLDEKLFF. The CDR3, as DNA: TGCGCCAGCAGCCGCGGACAGTTAGATGAAAAACTGTTTTTT.

CDR3 coding DNA: TGTGCCTTAGCGGGAGCCCACAATGAGCAGTTCTTC. Amino acids: CALAGAHNEQFF. The rearrangement uses TRBV2 and TRBJ2-1; 9 bases fit TRBD2. This CDR3 is built from 12 residues. Looked up from germline, CDR1 is SNHLY and CDR2 is FYNNEI. V lost 11 bases and J lost 5; bases outside the gene matches: 4.

This chain uses TRBV12-3 or TRBV12-4 with TRBJ2-2; 7 bases line up with TRBD2. The CDR3 is 12 residues long. With 6 bases clipped from V and 6 bases from J, the junction kept 1 base outside the gene matches. The DNA for the CDR3 is TGTGCCAGCAGCCGGGGGGCCGGGGAGCTGTTTTTT. Protein sequence: CASSRGAGELFF.

This clone has only a few counts. V and J are TRBV12-3 or TRBV12-4 and TRBJ1-5; D gene ambiguous. This CDR3 comprises 13 residues. V was trimmed by 6 bases and J by 6 bases, leaving 12 bases between them. The CDR3 loop reads CASSWDRGQPQHF. As DNA, the CDR3 is TGTGCCAGCAGCTGGGATCGGGGTCAGCCCCAGCATTTT.

This sequence joins TRBV6-2 or TRBV6-3 and TRBJ1-4, with 10 bases identical to TRBD1. The germline V gene has CDR1 MNHEY and CDR2 SVGEGT. Losses at the gene ends were 5 bases for V and 8 bases for J; bases not matched to a gene: 5. The CDR3 length is 14 residues. In nucleotides, the CDR3 is TGTGCCAGCAGTAGGGGGACAGGGGACGAAAAACTGTTTTTT. Translating gives CASSRGTGDEKLFF.

The chain uses TRBV28 and TRBJ1-1; D is unclear. Per germline, CDR1 MDHEN and CDR2 SYDVKM. The CDR3 is 14 residues long. V was trimmed by 3 bases and J by 6 bases, leaving 14 bases between them. The CDR3 DNA follows: TGTGCCAGCAGTTTGTCGCGAAATTTGGCTGAAGCTTTCTTT. Translating gives CASSLSRNLAEAFF.

In its sample, this clone was seen once. In DNA, the CDR3 is TGTGCCAGCTCACCAAGGGCGGCAGGGTCAGGAACTGAAGCTTTCTTT. As protein: CASSPRAAGSGTEAFF. V gene TRBV18 combines with J gene TRBJ1-1; D may be TRBD1 (5 bases). V lost 2 bases, J lost 5 bases, and 18 bases lay in between. The germline gives CDR1 KGHSH, CDR2 LQKENI. The CDR3 length is 16 residues.

CDR3 coding DNA: TGCGCCAGCAGCTTGGCCCGGGATGGCACTGAAGCTTTCTTT. It encodes CASSLARDGTEAFF. The chain combines TRBV5-1 with TRBJ1-1, with unresolved D. The CDR3 has 14 amino acids. V was trimmed by 0 bases and J by 4 bases, leaving 10 bases between them. Per the germline V gene, CDR1 is SGHRS and CDR2 is YFSETQ. Together with reference TRBV5-1 and TRBJ1-1, the CDR3 gives the full variable domain: KAGVTQTPRYLIKTRGQQVTLSCSPISGHRSVSWYQQTPGQGLQFLFEYFSETQRNKGNFPGRFSGRQFSNSRSEMNVSTLELGDSALYLCASSLARDGTEAFFGQGTRLTVV.

The DNA for the CDR3 is TGTGCCTGGAGTTCCACAACAGGGGGTCGGGAGACCCAGTACTTC. Protein product: CAWSSTTGGRETQYF. The V and J genes are TRBV30 and TRBJ2-5; 8 bases map to TRBD1. Germline lookup yields CDR1 GTSNPN and CDR2 SVGIG (reference sequence). This CDR3 comprises 15 residues. V was pared by 2 bases and J by 5 bases, with 10 bases of the junction left unmatched. Combining the CDR3 with reference TRBV30 and TRBJ2-5 gives the whole variable domain SQTIHQWPATLVQPVGSPLSLECTVEGTSNPNLYWYRQAAGRGLQLLFYSVGIGQISSEVPQNLSASRPQDRQFILSSKKLLLSDSGFYLCAWSSTTGGRETQYFGPGTRLLVL.

The rearrangement links TRBV7-9 to TRBJ2-1, with 11 bases lining up with TRBD2. There are 16 residues in the CDR3. The J segment lost 5 bases and the V segment lost 8 bases, leaving 11 bases of the junction unmatched. CDR1 is SEHNR, CDR2 FQNEAQ, per germline (reference sequence). CDR3 DNA sequence: TGTGCCAGCGGCCCCCAGGGACTAGCGGATAACAATGAGCAGTTCTTC. Protein sequence: CASGPQGLADNNEQFF.

The chain carries TRBV29-1 and TRBJ1-2; D remains unclear. Germline values: CDR1 SQVTM, CDR2 ANQGSEA. This CDR3 contains 12 residues. V shed 4 bases and J shed 2 bases, with 8 bases lying between them. CDR3 DNA sequence: TGCAGCGTTGGGGTACTAAACTATGGCTACACCTTC. Translated: CSVGVLNYGYTF.